Below, 22 T cell receptor beta chains from the same sample are listed, as sequenced in a study of shared clonotypes between healthy human individuals (TCRdb year 2020). Library method: the immunoSEQ multiplex PCR assay. What TCRdb holds here is the immuneACCESS table cut down to in-frame rearrangements. Part of the clones is not present; checked against another copy, under half of the missing clones reflect an unresolved V gene, and the others are unexplained. Recorded for this sample are about 79,000 clones; about 63% of them occurred a single time. Roughly half of the sample lies in the top ten. Sequencing was done on a sample of memory CD8+ T cells sorted from blood. The meaning of the sample's cell subset or site label: CD45RO+ cells pooled with CCR7-negative TemRA cells. These TCRs come from a man in his thirties or forties in good health.

V is TRBV9 and J is TRBJ2-2; no reliable D call. The CDR3 is 14 amino acids. Deletions cut 2 bases from V and 6 bases from J, with 11 bases between. Germline values: CDR1 SGDLS, CDR2 YYNGEE. CDR3 in amino acids: CASSVEALSGELFF. The DNA for the CDR3 is TGTGCCAGCAGCGTCGAGGCCCTTTCCGGGGAGCTGTTTTTT.

The J gene is TRBJ1-4, the V gene TRBV5-1; D not resolved. Trimming took off 1 base at V and 6 bases at J, with 10 bases between the two ends. Germline CDR1 is SGHRS and CDR2 is YFSETQ. This CDR3 spans 14 amino acids. DNA for the CDR3: TGCGCCAGCAGCTTGACACCCGGGGATGAAAAACTGTTTTTT. Residues: CASSLTPGDEKLFF.

The CDR3 reads CASSLGGYTQYF. The CDR3 DNA is TGTGCCAGCAGCTTAGGCGGATATACGCAGTATTTT. The V gene is TRBV7-6, the J gene TRBJ2-3; D gene unclear. CDR3 length equals 12 residues. Germline V gene data show CDR1 as SGHVS and CDR2 as FNYEAQ. The V gene lost 1 base and the J gene lost 7 bases, with 6 bases spanning the gap. Looking up the rest from reference TRBV7-6 and TRBJ2-3 gives the full variable domain: GAGVSQSPRYKVTKRGQDVALRCDPISGHVSLYWYRQALGQGPEFLTYFNYEAQQDKSGLPNDRFSAERPEGSISTLTIQRTEQRDSAMYRCASSLGGYTQYFGPGTRLTVL.

The rearrangement joins TRBV6-5 to TRBJ1-5, with 8 bases aligning to TRBD1. Germline V CDR1 and CDR2: MNHEY, SVGAGI. The CDR3 consists of 15 residues. Trimming took 8 bases from V and 3 from J; bases not matched to a gene: 9. CDR3 nucleotide sequence: TGTGCCAGCCGACGGACAGGGAATATCAATCAGCCCCAGCATTTT. The encoded protein is CASRRTGNINQPQHF.

Only a few counts were recorded for this clone. The chain combines TRBV25-1 with TRBJ2-3, with no clear D. Germline V gives CDR1 MGHDK, CDR2 SYGVNS. V dropped 0 bases and J dropped 3 bases, with 4 bases sitting between them. The CDR3 spans 13 residues. This CDR3 is CASSEYRTDTQYF. The CDR3 DNA sequence: TGTGCCAGCAGTGAATATCGGACAGATACGCAGTATTTT. Using reference TRBV25-1 and TRBJ2-3 for the parts outside the CDR3, the full variable domain is EADIYQTPRYLVIGTGKKITLECSQTMGHDKMYWYQQDPGMELHLIHYSYGVNSTEKGDLSSESTVSRIRTEHFPLTLESARPSHTSQYLCASSEYRTDTQYFGPGTRLTVL.

This chain links TRBV7-9 with TRBJ2-5, with TRBD1 matching 11 bases. Germline lookup yields CDR1 SEHNR and CDR2 FQNEAQ (reference sequence). V dropped 5 bases and J dropped 9; count of bases not matched to a gene: 2. The CDR3 contains 12 residues. The CDR3 DNA follows: TGTGCCAGCAGCCGGGACAGGGGGTCCCAGTACTTC. This translates into CASSRDRGSQYF.

V is TRBV28 and J is TRBJ2-7; possibly TRBD1 or TRBD2 for D (6 bases each). The CDR3 is 16 amino acids. V lost 5 bases and J lost 1, with 18 bases in between. Germline V CDR1 and CDR2: MDHEN, SYDVKM. CDR3 sequence reads: CASSPVGGADSYEQYF. The DNA for the CDR3 is TGTGCCAGCAGTCCAGTCGGGGGCGCCGATTCCTACGAGCAGTACTTC. The full variable domain, with the rest looked up from reference TRBV28 and TRBJ2-7, is DVKVTQSSRYLVKRTGEKVFLECVQDMDHENMFWYRQDPGLGLRLIYFSYDVKMKEKGDIPEGYSVSREKKERFSLILESASTNQTSMYLCASSPVGGADSYEQYFGPGTRLTVT.

This clone occurred many times. The V call is TRBV19, the J call TRBJ1-5; D uncertain. Germline V gene sequence: CDR1 LNHDA, CDR2 SQIVND (reference sequence). Trimming left V 6 bases short and J 0 bases short, with 12 bases between. The CDR3 length is 15 residues. The CDR3 DNA reads TGTGCCAGTAGGGAGAATCGGGGTAGCAATCAGCCCCAGCATTTT. The encoded protein is CASRENRGSNQPQHF.

This clone has at least ten counts. Other nucleotide sequences from this sample produce the same CDR3. The V call is TRBV10-3, the J call TRBJ1-1; D ambiguous. The V end lost 0 bases, the J end lost 2 bases, and 7 bases lay between the germline ends. Looked up from germline, CDR1 is ENHRY and CDR2 is SYGVKD. The CDR3 is made up of 14 amino acids. CDR3 protein: CAISESMTNTEAFF. The CDR3 bases are TGTGCCATCAGTGAGTCAATGACAAACACTGAAGCTTTCTTT.

The DNA for the CDR3 is TGTGCCAGTATCCCTGGGTGGGGCAGCTGGAACACTGAAGCTTTCTTT. It is translated as CASIPGWGSWNTEAFF. The chain couples TRBV19 to TRBJ1-1, with a weak D call TRBD1 (5 bases). The CDR3 is made up of 16 amino acids. CDR1 and CDR2 from the germline V gene are LNHDA and SQIVND (reference sequence). The ends were cut back, 7 bases at V and 1 base at J, with 19 bases in the middle.

The chain has TRBV7-9 and TRBJ1-3; D is possibly TRBD1 (5 bases). V gave up 8 bases and J gave up 0 bases, with 11 bases separating them. CDR1 and CDR2 from the germline V gene are SEHNR and FQNEAQ (reference sequence). The CDR3 has 14 residues. The CDR3 sequence: CASRGSTSGNTIYF. CDR3 nucleotide sequence: TGTGCCAGCCGGGGGTCAACCTCTGGAAACACCATATATTTT. Full variable domain (outside the CDR3, taken from reference TRBV7-9 and TRBJ1-3): DTGVSQNPRHKITKRGQNVTFRCDPISEHNRLYWYRQTLGQGPEFLTYFQNEAQLEKSRLLSDRFSAERPKGSFSTLEIQRTEQGDSAMYLCASRGSTSGNTIYFGEGSWLTVV.

As to this clone: Its ends do not fully match the called genes, so a read error is possible. The V gene is TRBV7-2, the J gene TRBJ2-7, with 14 bases lining up with TRBD2. The CDR3 sequence is 14 residues long. In germline, CDR1 is SGHTA, CDR2 FQGNSA. The CDR3 here is CASSLGLAGDLGEF. CDR3 nucleotides: TGTGCCAGCAGCCTGGGACTAGCGGGAGACCTAGGGGAGTTC.

This clone was picked up a small number of times. The chain combines TRBV10-1 with TRBJ2-1, with TRBD1 identical over 9 bases. CDR1 WNHNN and CDR2 SYGVQD come from the germline V gene (reference sequence). CDR3 size: 16 residues. V was pared by 0 bases and J by 8 bases, with 8 bases of the junction left unmatched. CDR3 in amino acids: CASSESMGQGRDEQFF. Written as DNA, the CDR3 is TGCGCCAGCAGTGAGTCTATGGGACAGGGTAGGGATGAGCAGTTCTTC.

This clone was picked up a small number of times. The chain has TRBV13 and TRBJ2-1, with 11 positions matching TRBD2. The CDR3 contains 15 residues. V lost 3 bases, J lost 4 bases, and 2 bases stayed unmatched. CDR1 PRHDT and CDR2 FYEKMQ come from the germline V gene (reference sequence). In nucleotides, the CDR3 is TGTGCCAGCAGCTTGGGACTAGCGGATTACAATGAGCAGTTCTTC. Translation: CASSLGLADYNEQFF.

V gene TRBV5-4 combines with J gene TRBJ1-1; 7 positions match TRBD1. The V and J ends lost 7 bases and 0 bases, in that order; junction bases with no gene match: 3. The CDR3 is made up of 13 amino acids. Germline-derived CDR1 and CDR2 are SGHNT and YYREEE (reference sequence). This chain's CDR3 is CASSQGVNTEAFF. CDR3 bases: TGTGCCAGCTCCCAGGGGGTGAACACTGAAGCTTTCTTT.

The chain uses TRBV9 and TRBJ1-1; 8 bases match TRBD1. J lost 0 bases, V lost 0 bases, and 7 bases had no gene match. This CDR3 spans 17 amino acids. Germline lookup yields CDR1 SGDLS and CDR2 YYNGEE. The CDR3 DNA reads TGTGCCAGCAGCGTAGACCTCGGGACAGGATTGAACACTGAAGCTTTCTTT. This codes for CASSVDLGTGLNTEAFF. Based on the CDR3 plus reference TRBV9 and TRBJ1-1, the full variable domain is DSGVTQTPKHLITATGQRVTLRCSPRSGDLSVYWYQQSLDQGLQFLIQYYNGEERAKGNILERFSAQQFPDLHSELNLSSLELGDSALYFCASSVDLGTGLNTEAFFGQGTRLTVV.

The rearrangement uses TRBV15 and TRBJ2-5; 11 positions match TRBD1. The trim removed 7 bases at V and 7 bases at J, leaving 8 bases unmatched. In germline, CDR1 is LNHNV, CDR2 YYDKDF (reference sequence). The CDR3 contains 14 residues. CDR3 bases: TGTGCCACCAATATCGGGACAGGGGGGGCGACCCAGTACTTC. This gives the protein CATNIGTGGATQYF. The full variable domain, completed using reference TRBV15 and TRBJ2-5, is DAMVIQNPRYQVTQFGKPVTLSCSQTLNHNVMYWYQQKSSQAPKLLFHYYDKDFNNEADTPDNFQSRRPNTSFCFLDIRSPGLGDTAMYLCATNIGTGGATQYFGPGTRLLVL.

The chain recombines TRBV7-8 with TRBJ2-7; D might be TRBD2 (5 bases). V shed 4 bases and J shed 4 bases, with 14 bases lying between them. Germline V gene sequence: CDR1 SGHVS, CDR2 FQNEAQ. The CDR3 is 14 residues long. CDR3 sequence reads: CASSSPRTLYEQYF. The DNA of the CDR3 is TGTGCCAGCAGCTCCCCGCGGACTCTGTACGAGCAGTACTTC.

J is TRBJ1-1 and V is TRBV2, with a possible D match to TRBD1 (6 bases). CDR3 length equals 13 residues. The ends were cut back, 4 bases at V and 7 bases at J, with 13 bases in the middle. Germline V gene lookup returns CDR1 SNHLY and CDR2 FYNNEI. CDR3 in DNA: TGTGCCAGCAGTGGTGCGGGGGCGTTTGAAGCTTTCTTT. Protein product: CASSGAGAFEAFF.

This clone has just a few counts. The chain uses TRBV5-4 and TRBJ2-7; no reliable D call. V lost 0 bases and J 1 base, leaving 8 bases between the germline ends. Germline V gene data show CDR1 as SGHNT and CDR2 as YYREEE (reference sequence). The CDR3 totals 14 residues. The CDR3 DNA reads TGTGCCAGCAGCTTGGGGGCCTGGTCCTACGAGCAGTACTTC. The encoded protein is CASSLGAWSYEQYF.

This clone has a count of ten or more. The rearrangement joins TRBV7-9 to TRBJ2-3, with 8 bases aligning to TRBD1. The V gene end was trimmed by 2 bases and the J gene end by 6 bases; junction bases not matched to a gene: 7. Germline V gene lookup returns CDR1 SEHNR and CDR2 FQNEAQ (reference sequence). This CDR3 has 15 residues. CDR3 loop: CASSLLGQDPDTQYF. The CDR3 DNA sequence: TGTGCCAGCAGCTTATTGGGACAGGATCCGGATACGCAGTATTTT.

The chain couples TRBV15 to TRBJ2-1, with TRBD2 identical over 7 bases. The germline gives CDR1 LNHNV, CDR2 YYDKDF (reference sequence). The CDR3 runs 15 residues. V was clipped by 2 bases and J by 7 bases; unmatched bases: 8. The CDR3 loop reads CATSRKRDILNEQFF. The CDR3 DNA sequence: TGTGCCACCAGCAGAAAGCGGGATATCTTAAATGAGCAGTTCTTC.